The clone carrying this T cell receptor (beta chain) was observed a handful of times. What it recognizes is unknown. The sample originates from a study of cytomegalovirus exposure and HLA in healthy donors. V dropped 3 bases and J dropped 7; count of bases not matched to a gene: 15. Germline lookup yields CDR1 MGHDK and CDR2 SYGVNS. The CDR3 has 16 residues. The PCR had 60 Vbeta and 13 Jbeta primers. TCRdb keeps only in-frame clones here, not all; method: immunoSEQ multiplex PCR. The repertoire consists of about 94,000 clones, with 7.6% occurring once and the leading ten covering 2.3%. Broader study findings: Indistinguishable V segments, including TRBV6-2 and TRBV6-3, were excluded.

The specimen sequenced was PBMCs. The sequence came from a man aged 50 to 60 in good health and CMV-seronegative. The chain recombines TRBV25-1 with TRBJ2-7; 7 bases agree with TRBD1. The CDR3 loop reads CASSEGVGRGRGEQYF. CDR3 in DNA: TGTGCCAGCAGTGAGGGGGTGGGCAGGGGGAGAGGGGAGCAGTACTTC.